The TCR beta chain described here comes from a study of cytomegalovirus exposure and HLA in healthy donors. This CDR3 is 15 amino acids long. V was trimmed by 0 bases and J by 7 bases, leaving 10 bases between them. Per germline, CDR1 MGHRA and CDR2 YSYEKL. Study outcomes and limitations: Per published accounts, TCR beta sequences correctly predicted the HLA-A and HLA-B alleles of most subjects. Associated with cytomegalovirus, according to the listing, were 150 to 200 TCR beta chains. It was taken for granted in presence/absence analyses that sequencing depth across donors was roughly uniform.

PCR primers comprised 60 Vbeta and 13 Jbeta primers. Here immunoSEQ multiplex PCR was the method, and the copy in TCRdb shows in-frame clones only, minus some. This table holds about 100,000 clones, roughly 75% found once. This clone has just a few counts. Its cognate antigen is unknown. Sequencing input: PBMCs. This receptor was taken from a man aged 25 to 40 in good health and CMV-seronegative. The chain has TRBV4-1 and TRBJ1-6; the D gene is possibly TRBD1 (6 bases). CDR3 sequence reads: CASSQDPGVNSPLHF. Here the CDR3 DNA reads TGCGCCAGCAGCCAAGATCCAGGGGTGAATTCACCCCTCCACTTT.